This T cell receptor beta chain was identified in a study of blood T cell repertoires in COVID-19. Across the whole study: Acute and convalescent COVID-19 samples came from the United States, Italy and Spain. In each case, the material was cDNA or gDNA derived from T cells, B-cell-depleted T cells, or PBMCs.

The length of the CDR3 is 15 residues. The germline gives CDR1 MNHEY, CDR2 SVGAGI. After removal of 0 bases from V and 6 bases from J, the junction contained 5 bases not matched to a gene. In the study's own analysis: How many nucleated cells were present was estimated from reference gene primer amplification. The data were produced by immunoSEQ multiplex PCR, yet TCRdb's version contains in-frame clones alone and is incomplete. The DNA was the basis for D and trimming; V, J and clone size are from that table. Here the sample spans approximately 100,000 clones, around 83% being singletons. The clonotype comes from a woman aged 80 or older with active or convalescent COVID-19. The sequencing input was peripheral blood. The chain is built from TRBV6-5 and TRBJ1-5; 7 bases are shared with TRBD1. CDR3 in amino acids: CASSYSYRGGQPQHF. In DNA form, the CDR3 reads TGTGCCAGCAGTTACTCATACAGGGGAGGTCAGCCCCAGCATTTT.